This T cell receptor beta chain is drawn from a study of cytomegalovirus exposure and HLA in healthy donors. 60 Vbeta and 13 Jbeta primers were used in PCR. Original analysis: The authors later counted some 76 million unique TCR beta chains, some 9.9 million of them shared. TCRdb's copy holds only in-frame clones and misses some; the assay was immunoSEQ multiplex PCR. For V, J and clone size, that table is used; D and trimming come from the DNA. The sample records over 150,000 clones, around 68% being singletons. The sequence derives from a man younger than 45 in good health and CMV-seronegative. The sequenced material came from PBMCs.

The chain's CDR3 is CASRSTGVDYGYTF. In DNA, the CDR3 is TGTGCCAGCAGGTCGACAGGGGTAGACTATGGCTACACCTTC. The V call is TRBV2, the J call TRBJ1-2; 8 nucleotides line up with TRBD1. Trimming at V came to 6 bases and at J to 3 bases, leaving 6 bases not matched to a gene. CDR3 length equals 14 residues. CDR1 SNHLY and CDR2 FYNNEI come from the germline V gene.